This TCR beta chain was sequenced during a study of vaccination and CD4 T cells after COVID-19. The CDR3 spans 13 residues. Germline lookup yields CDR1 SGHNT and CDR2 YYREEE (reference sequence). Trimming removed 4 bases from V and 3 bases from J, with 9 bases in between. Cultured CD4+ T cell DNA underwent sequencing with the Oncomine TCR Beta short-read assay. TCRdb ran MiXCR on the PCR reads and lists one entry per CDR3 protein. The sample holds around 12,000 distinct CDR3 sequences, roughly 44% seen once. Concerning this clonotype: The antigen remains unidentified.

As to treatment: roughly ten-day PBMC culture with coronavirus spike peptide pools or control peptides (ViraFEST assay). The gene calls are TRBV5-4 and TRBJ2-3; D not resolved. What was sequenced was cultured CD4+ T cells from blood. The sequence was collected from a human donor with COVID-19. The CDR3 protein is CASSSTQTDTQYF. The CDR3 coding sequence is TGTGCCAGCAGCAGCACACAGACAGATACGCAGTATTTT.